This T cell receptor beta chain was documented in a study of cytomegalovirus exposure and HLA in healthy donors. Germline V lookup: CDR1 SGDLS, CDR2 YYNGEE. The CDR3 sequence is 13 residues long. V shed 3 bases and J shed 4 bases, with 9 bases lying between them. A multiplex PCR was run with 60 Vbeta primers and 13 Jbeta primers. As processed by the authors: An analysis performed later counted about 80 million unique TCR beta chains (roughly 10 million of them shared). Sequenced by immunoSEQ multiplex PCR; TCRdb stores in-frame clones only, minus some. From that table come the V and J calls and clone size; the DNA was used to work out D and trimming. The sample lists a few hundred thousand clones; under 80% were seen once. Study outcomes and limitations: The study designated 160 or so TCR beta chains cytomegalovirus-associated.

Details on this clone: The antigen remains unidentified.

The chain combines TRBV9 with TRBJ2-3; D ambiguous. Material: PBMCs. This TCR was recovered from a woman under 40 in good health and CMV-seronegative. The CDR3 DNA follows: TGTGCCAGCAGCGGCCCGCGTGCAGATACGCAGTATTTT. It specifies CASSGPRADTQYF.